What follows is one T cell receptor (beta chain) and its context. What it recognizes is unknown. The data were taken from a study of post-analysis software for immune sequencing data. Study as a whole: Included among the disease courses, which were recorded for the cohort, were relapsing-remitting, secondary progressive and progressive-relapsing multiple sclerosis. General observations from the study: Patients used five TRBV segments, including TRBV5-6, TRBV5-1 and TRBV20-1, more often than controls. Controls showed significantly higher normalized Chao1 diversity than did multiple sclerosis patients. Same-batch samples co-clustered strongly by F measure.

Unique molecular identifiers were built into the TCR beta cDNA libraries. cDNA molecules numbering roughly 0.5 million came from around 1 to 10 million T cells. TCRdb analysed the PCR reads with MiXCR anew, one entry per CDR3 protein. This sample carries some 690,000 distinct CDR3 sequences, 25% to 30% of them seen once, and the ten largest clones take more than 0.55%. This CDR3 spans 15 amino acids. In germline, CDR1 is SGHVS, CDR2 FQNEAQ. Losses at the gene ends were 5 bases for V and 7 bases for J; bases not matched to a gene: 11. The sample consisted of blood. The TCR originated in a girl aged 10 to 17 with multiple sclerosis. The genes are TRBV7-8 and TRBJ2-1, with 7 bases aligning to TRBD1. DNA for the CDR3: TGTGCCAGCAGCCATAGGGGGCTGGGACGGAATGAGCAGTTCTTC. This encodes CASSHRGLGRNEQFF.